The present T cell receptor beta chain was sequenced within a study of T-cell memory formation after mild COVID-19. This clonotype showed up just once. Each CDR3 protein is one row after TCRdb ran MiXCR on the 5' RACE reads. Of hundreds of thousands of distinct CDR3 sequences in the sample, about 20% are singletons; the top ten hold about 21%. The sequence was collected from a man between 18 and 29 years old who had mild COVID-19 (a few samples of this study predate the infection). Cell type and time point are not known. The sample taken for sequencing was PBMCs or a T cell subset sorted from them (not recorded which).

In DNA form, the CDR3 reads TGCAGTGCTAGAGCGCCACAGGGAAACGGCCAGCCCCAGCATTTT. Its translation: CSARAPQGNGQPQHF. The chain uses TRBV20-1 and TRBJ1-5; weak D call: TRBD1 (6 bases). V dropped 1 base and J dropped 7 bases, with 17 bases sitting between them. CDR3 length: 15 amino acids. Germline lookup yields CDR1 DFQATT and CDR2 SNEGSKA (reference sequence).